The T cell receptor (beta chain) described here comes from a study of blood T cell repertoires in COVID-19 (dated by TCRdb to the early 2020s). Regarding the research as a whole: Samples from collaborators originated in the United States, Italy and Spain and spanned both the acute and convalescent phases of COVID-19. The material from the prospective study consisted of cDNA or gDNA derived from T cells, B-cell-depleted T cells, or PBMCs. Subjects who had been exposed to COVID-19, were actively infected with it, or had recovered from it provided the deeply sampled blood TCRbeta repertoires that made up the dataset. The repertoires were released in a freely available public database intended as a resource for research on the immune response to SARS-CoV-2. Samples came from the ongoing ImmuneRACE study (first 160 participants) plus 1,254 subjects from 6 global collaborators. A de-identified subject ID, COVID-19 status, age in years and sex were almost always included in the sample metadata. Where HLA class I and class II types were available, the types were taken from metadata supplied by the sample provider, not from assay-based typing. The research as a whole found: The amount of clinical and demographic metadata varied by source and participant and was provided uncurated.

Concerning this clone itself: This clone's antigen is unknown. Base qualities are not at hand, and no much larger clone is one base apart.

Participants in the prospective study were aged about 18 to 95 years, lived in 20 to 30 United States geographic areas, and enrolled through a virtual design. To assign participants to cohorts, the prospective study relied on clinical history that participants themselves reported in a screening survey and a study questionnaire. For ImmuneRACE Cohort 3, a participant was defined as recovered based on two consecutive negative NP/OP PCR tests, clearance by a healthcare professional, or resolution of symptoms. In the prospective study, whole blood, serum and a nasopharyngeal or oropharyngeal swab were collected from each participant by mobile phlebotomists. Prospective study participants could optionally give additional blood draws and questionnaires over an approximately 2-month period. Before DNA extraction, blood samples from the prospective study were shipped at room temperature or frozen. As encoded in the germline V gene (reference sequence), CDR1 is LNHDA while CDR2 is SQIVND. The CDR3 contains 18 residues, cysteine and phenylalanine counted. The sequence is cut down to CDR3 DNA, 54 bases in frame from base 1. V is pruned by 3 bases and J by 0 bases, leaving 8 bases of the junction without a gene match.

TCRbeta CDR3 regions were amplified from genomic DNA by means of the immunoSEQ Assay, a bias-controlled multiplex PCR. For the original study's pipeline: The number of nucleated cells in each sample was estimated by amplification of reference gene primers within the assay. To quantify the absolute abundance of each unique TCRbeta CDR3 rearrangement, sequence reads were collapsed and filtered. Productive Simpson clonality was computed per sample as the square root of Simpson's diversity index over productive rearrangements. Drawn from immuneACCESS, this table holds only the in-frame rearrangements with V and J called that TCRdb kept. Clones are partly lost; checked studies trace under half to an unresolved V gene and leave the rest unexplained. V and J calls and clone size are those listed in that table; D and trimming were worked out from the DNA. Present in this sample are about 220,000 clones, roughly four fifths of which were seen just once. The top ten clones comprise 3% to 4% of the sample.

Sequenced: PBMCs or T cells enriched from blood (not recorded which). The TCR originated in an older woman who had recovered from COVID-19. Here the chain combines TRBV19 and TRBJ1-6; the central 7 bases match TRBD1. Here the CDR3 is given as CASSIRRTGRSYNSPLHF. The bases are TGTGCCAGTAGTATTAGACGGACAGGTCGCTCCTATAATTCACCCCTCCACTTT.